This TCR beta chain is from a study of blood T cells in healthy people across ages. The junction had 12 bases not matched to a gene; V was cut back by 6 bases and J by 5 bases. Germline V gene data show CDR1 as LGHNA and CDR2 as YNFKEQ. This CDR3 has 16 amino acids. The authors ran a second PCR of 7 to 11 cycles using a sample-barcoded 5' primer and a J-beta primer mix. Every cDNA molecule carried a tag from a template-switch adaptor bearing 12 random nucleotides. One entry per CDR3 protein results from TCRdb running MiXCR on the 5' RACE reads. The repertoire has around 900,000 distinct CDR3 sequences, roughly 50% of them found once; the top ten carry about 21%.

The chain has TRBV4-2 and TRBJ2-3; 9 nucleotides align to TRBD2. The source is an older woman in good health. The sequenced sample was blood. CDR3 coding DNA: TGTGCCAGCAGACAACTAGCGGGCAAACCGGGAGATACGCAGTATTTT. This gives the protein CASRQLAGKPGDTQYF.